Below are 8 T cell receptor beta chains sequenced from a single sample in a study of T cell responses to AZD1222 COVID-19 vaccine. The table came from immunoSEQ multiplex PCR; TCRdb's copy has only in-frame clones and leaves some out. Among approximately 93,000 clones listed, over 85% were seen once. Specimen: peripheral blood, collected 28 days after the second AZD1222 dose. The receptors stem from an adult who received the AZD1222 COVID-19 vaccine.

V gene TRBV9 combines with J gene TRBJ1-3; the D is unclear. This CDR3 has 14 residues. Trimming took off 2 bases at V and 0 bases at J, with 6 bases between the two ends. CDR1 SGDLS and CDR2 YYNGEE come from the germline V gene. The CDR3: CASSVTTSGNTIYF. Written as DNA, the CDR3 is TGTGCCAGCAGCGTGACAACCTCTGGAAACACCATATATTTT.

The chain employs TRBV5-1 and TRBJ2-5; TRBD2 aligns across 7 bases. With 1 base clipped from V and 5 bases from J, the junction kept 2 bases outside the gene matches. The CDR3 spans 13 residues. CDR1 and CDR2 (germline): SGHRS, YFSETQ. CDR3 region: CASSLTAGETQYF. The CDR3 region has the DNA TGCGCCAGCAGCTTGACAGCGGGGGAGACCCAGTACTTC. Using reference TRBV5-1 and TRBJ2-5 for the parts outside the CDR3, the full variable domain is KAGVTQTPRYLIKTRGQQVTLSCSPISGHRSVSWYQQTPGQGLQFLFEYFSETQRNKGNFPGRFSGRQFSNSRSEMNVSTLELGDSALYLCASSLTAGETQYFGPGTRLLVL.

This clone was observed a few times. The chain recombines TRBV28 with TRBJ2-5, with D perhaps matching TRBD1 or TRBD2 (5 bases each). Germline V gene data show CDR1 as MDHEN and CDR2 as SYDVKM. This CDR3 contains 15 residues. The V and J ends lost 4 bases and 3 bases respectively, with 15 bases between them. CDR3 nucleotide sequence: TGTGCCAGCAGTTCCGTAGGGACGGGGAAAGAGACCCAGTACTTC. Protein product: CASSSVGTGKETQYF. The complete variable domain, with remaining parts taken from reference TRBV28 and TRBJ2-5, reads DVKVTQSSRYLVKRTGEKVFLECVQDMDHENMFWYRQDPGLGLRLIYFSYDVKMKEKGDIPEGYSVSREKKERFSLILESASTNQTSMYLCASSSVGTGKETQYFGPGTRLLVL.

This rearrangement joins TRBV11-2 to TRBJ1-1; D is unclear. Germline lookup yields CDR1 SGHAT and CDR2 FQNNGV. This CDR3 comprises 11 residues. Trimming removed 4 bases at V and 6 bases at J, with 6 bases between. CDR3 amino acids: CASSSAPEAFF. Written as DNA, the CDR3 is TGTGCCAGCAGCTCGGCGCCTGAAGCTTTCTTT.

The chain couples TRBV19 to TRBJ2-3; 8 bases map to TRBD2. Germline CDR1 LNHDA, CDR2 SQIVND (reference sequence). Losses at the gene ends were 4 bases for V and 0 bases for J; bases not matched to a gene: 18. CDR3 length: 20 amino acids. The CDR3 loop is CASSTPGRGALIGSTDTQYF. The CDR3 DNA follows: TGTGCCAGTAGTACTCCCGGGCGGGGGGCCCTTATCGGCAGCACAGATACGCAGTATTTT.

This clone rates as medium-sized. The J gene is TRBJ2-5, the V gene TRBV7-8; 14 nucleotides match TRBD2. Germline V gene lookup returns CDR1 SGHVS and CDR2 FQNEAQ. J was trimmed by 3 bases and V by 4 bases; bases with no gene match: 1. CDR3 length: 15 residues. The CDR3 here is CASSSTSGGEETQYF. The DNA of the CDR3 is TGTGCCAGCAGCTCGACTAGCGGGGGGGAAGAGACCCAGTACTTC.

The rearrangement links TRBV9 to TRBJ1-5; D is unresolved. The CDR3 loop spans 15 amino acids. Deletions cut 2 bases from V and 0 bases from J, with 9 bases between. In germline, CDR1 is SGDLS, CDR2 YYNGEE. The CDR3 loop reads CASSVEGNSNQPQHF. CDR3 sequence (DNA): TGTGCCAGCAGCGTCGAGGGAAATAGCAATCAGCCCCAGCATTTT.

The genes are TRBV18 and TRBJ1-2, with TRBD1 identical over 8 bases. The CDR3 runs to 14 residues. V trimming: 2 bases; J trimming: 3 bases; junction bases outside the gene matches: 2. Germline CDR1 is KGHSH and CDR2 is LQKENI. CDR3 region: CASSPATGDYGYTF. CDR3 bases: TGTGCCAGCTCACCAGCGACAGGGGACTATGGCTACACCTTC.